What follows are 24 T cell receptor beta chains derived from one specimen sequenced in a study of cytomegalovirus exposure and HLA in healthy donors. Both 60 Vbeta primers and 13 Jbeta primers went into the PCR. The method was immunoSEQ multiplex PCR; TCRdb's version includes in-frame clones alone and lacks a portion of them. The sample records roughly 100,000 clones, about 81% being singletons. The sequencing sample was made of PBMCs. All receptors come from a male donor in good health and CMV-seropositive.

CDR3 sequence (DNA): TGTGCCAGCAGTCTGGCCGGGACAGGGGTTGAAAAACTGTTTTTT. It yields the protein CASSLAGTGVEKLFF. The chain has TRBV6-5 and TRBJ1-4; 10 nucleotides align to TRBD1. V was clipped by 5 bases and J by 7 bases; unmatched bases: 7. This CDR3 contains 15 residues. The V gene's germline CDR1 is MNHEY and CDR2 SVGAGI.

The chain is built from TRBV5-1 and TRBJ2-3; TRBD2 is a possible D gene (6 bases). Trimming stripped 4 bases from V and 11 bases from J, with 17 bases between. The CDR3 runs to 13 residues. Germline CDR1 SGHRS, CDR2 YFSETQ. The CDR3 DNA is TGCGCCAGCAGCCCGGAGGGCCCTATAGGGCAGTATTTT. Residues: CASSPEGPIGQYF.

The CDR3 loop reads CASSRKSSYNEQFF. DNA of the CDR3: TGTGCCAGCAGCCGTAAGAGCTCCTACAATGAGCAGTTCTTC. This chain joins TRBV11-1 and TRBJ2-1, with D uncertain. Germline V gives CDR1 SGHAT, CDR2 FQDESV (reference sequence). CDR3 size: 14 residues. V was shortened by 5 bases and J by 0 bases, with 8 bases between the two germline ends. Variable domain in full (rest from reference TRBV11-1 and TRBJ2-1): EAEVAQSPRYKITEKSQAVAFWCDPISGHATLYWYRQILGQGPELLVQFQDESVVDDSQLPKDRFSAERLKGVDSTLKIQPAELGDSAMYLCASSRKSSYNEQFFGPGTRLTVL.

The chain combines TRBV6-1 with TRBJ1-4; 8 bases line up with TRBD1. The V gene's germline CDR1 is MNHNS and CDR2 SASEGT. The CDR3 extends over 15 amino acids. Losses at the gene ends were 4 bases for V and 3 bases for J; bases not matched to a gene: 4. CDR3 bases: TGTGCCAGCAGTGTTTACAGGGGGTCTAATGAAAAACTGTTTTTT. It encodes CASSVYRGSNEKLFF.

This chain links TRBV21-1 with TRBJ2-4; TRBD2, the table's D call, was not compared with the DNA. TRBV21-1 is a pseudogene. This CDR3 region has 20 residues. CDR3 sequence reads: CASSKAGQRGALLAKNIQYF. CDR3 bases: TGTGCCAGCAGCAAAGCGGGCCAGCGGGGGGCCTTATTAGCCAAAAACATTCAGTACTTC.

This clone was observed a few times. The V gene is TRBV4-3, the J gene TRBJ1-4; D possibly corresponds to TRBD1 (6 bases). The CDR3 has 15 residues. Germline lookup yields CDR1 LGHNA and CDR2 YSLEER. V was trimmed by 0 bases and J by 3 bases, leaving 8 bases between them. The CDR3 DNA follows: TGCGCCAGCAGCCAAGATACAGGGTCTAATGAAAAACTGTTTTTT. Translation: CASSQDTGSNEKLFF.

This chain joins TRBV29-1 and TRBJ1-1; TRBD1 matches at 9 bases. CDR3 length equals 14 residues. Germline assignment: CDR1 SQVTM and CDR2 ANQGSEA. Trimming removed 6 bases from V and 4 bases from J; junction bases left unmatched: 9. CDR3 loop: CSVGVTGGITEAFF. CDR3 nucleotides: TGCAGCGTGGGGGTGACAGGGGGGATCACTGAAGCTTTCTTT.

The genes are TRBV7-9 and TRBJ1-1; the D is unclear. The germline V gene has CDR1 SEHNR and CDR2 FQNEAQ (reference sequence). This CDR3 is built from 14 residues. The V end lost 1 base, the J end lost 6 bases, and 12 bases lay between the germline ends. The CDR3 loop reads CASSLGSGTAEAFF. DNA of the CDR3: TGTGCCAGCAGCTTAGGATCTGGCACAGCTGAAGCTTTCTTT.

V is TRBV4-1 and J is TRBJ2-1; TRBD1 aligns across 8 bases. Germline lookup yields CDR1 MGHRA and CDR2 YSYEKL. The CDR3 extends over 16 amino acids. V was pared by 4 bases and J by 1 base, with 6 bases of the junction left unmatched. In DNA, the CDR3 is TGCGCCAGCAGCCCCGGACAGGGACAATCCTACAATGAGCAGTTCTTC. Its protein is CASSPGQGQSYNEQFF.

This chain joins TRBV11-2 and TRBJ2-2; 11 positions agree with TRBD2. The V gene's germline CDR1 is SGHAT and CDR2 FQNNGV. The CDR3 consists of 16 residues. The trim removed 2 bases at V and 4 bases at J, leaving 3 bases unmatched. The CDR3 here is CASSLTSGSPTGELFF. The CDR3 region has the DNA TGTGCCAGCAGCTTAACTAGCGGGAGTCCCACCGGGGAGCTGTTTTTT.

The CDR3 sequence: CASSTYDISYNSPLHF. CDR3 bases: TGTGCCAGCAGTACCTACGACATCTCCTATAATTCACCCCTCCACTTT. The gene calls are TRBV28 and TRBJ1-6; D ambiguous. Trimming removed 5 bases at V and 0 bases at J, with 11 bases between. This CDR3 comprises 16 residues. CDR1 is MDHEN and CDR2 is SYDVKM in the germline V gene.

The chain combines TRBV7-9 with TRBJ1-1; 8 positions match TRBD1. The V gene end was trimmed by 4 bases and the J gene end by 4 bases; junction bases not matched to a gene: 8. Germline assignment: CDR1 SEHNR and CDR2 FQNEAQ (reference sequence). This CDR3 has 15 amino acids. CDR3 sequence reads: CASSYQGARGTEAFF. The CDR3 DNA follows: TGTGCCAGCAGCTACCAGGGGGCGCGCGGCACTGAAGCTTTCTTT.

This clone came up a few times. The chain is built from TRBV19 and TRBJ2-6; D remains unclear. The CDR3 covers 16 residues. Trimming left V 5 bases short and J 1 base short, with 12 bases between. Germline V gene data show CDR1 as LNHDA and CDR2 as SQIVND (reference sequence). The CDR3 loop reads CASSSSTMSGANVLTF. The CDR3 DNA follows: TGTGCCAGTAGTTCTTCGACAATGTCTGGGGCCAACGTCCTGACTTTC.

In this sample, this clone turned up a few times. This chain connects TRBV28 to TRBJ1-3, with TRBD1 as a possible D gene (5 bases). Germline lookup yields CDR1 MDHEN and CDR2 SYDVKM. The CDR3 has 17 residues. Trimming stripped 1 base from V and 1 base from J, with 14 bases between. This CDR3 is CASSLSGRVSSGNTIYF. The CDR3 bases are TGTGCCAGCAGTTTATCAGGCAGGGTATCTTCTGGAAACACCATATATTTT.

The genes are TRBV18 and TRBJ1-1; D is perhaps TRBD1 (6 bases). Germline assignment: CDR1 KGHSH and CDR2 LQKENI. Trimming pared 6 bases from V and 0 bases from J, leaving 17 bases between. This CDR3 comprises 16 residues. The DNA of the CDR3 is TGTGCCAGCTCCCCGGGGCGGGGGCGGGTGAACACTGAAGCTTTCTTT. This encodes CASSPGRGRVNTEAFF.

The genes are TRBV9 and TRBJ1-1; TRBD1 is a possible D gene (5 bases). V lost 0 bases to trimming and J lost 11 bases, with 17 bases between them. CDR3 length: 14 amino acids. Germline loops: CDR1 SGDLS, CDR2 YYNGEE. The CDR3, as DNA: TGTGCCAGCAGCGTAGGTGGGAGGGGTCTTGACGCTTTCTTT. Its translation is CASSVGGRGLDAFF.

The chain links TRBV29-1 to TRBJ2-3, with 7 bases fitting TRBD2. With 5 bases clipped from V and 4 bases from J, the junction kept 18 bases outside the gene matches. CDR1 and CDR2 from the germline V gene are SQVTM and ANQGSEA. The CDR3 consists of 17 residues. CDR3 DNA: TGCAGCGTTTGGGCCGTGGTCTTGGGCGGGGGTCCAGATACGCAGTATTTT. Translating gives CSVWAVVLGGGPDTQYF.

This rearrangement joins TRBV6-5 to TRBJ2-7; 10 nucleotides agree with TRBD2. The CDR3 contains 14 residues. Germline-derived CDR1 and CDR2 are MNHEY and SVGAGI. The ends lost 6 bases at V and 2 bases at J; junction bases unmatched: 4. CDR3 sequence: CASRTSGPPYEQYF. DNA for the CDR3: TGTGCCAGCAGGACTAGCGGGCCCCCCTACGAGCAGTACTTC.

This clone was detected a few times. J is TRBJ1-5 and V is TRBV6-5; 7 positions match TRBD1. V shed 6 bases, J shed 7 bases, and the junction held 3 bases outside the gene matches. The CDR3 is 12 residues long. Germline V gene lookup returns CDR1 MNHEY and CDR2 SVGAGI. The CDR3 DNA reads TGTGCCAGCAGGACAGGGCTACAGCCCCAGCATTTT. Translating gives CASRTGLQPQHF.

V usage is TRBV6-5 and J usage is TRBJ2-5; 13 bases are a match to TRBD2. The length of the CDR3 is 16 residues. CDR1 MNHEY and CDR2 SVGAGI come from the germline V gene. V was clipped by 0 bases and J by 3 bases; unmatched bases: 1. CDR3 nucleotides: TGTGCCAGCAGTTACTCCGGGACTAGCGGGGAAGAGACCCAGTACTTC. This sequence encodes CASSYSGTSGEETQYF.

This chain joins TRBV28 and TRBJ1-1; D uncertain. Trimming removed 8 bases from V and 2 bases from J, with 12 bases in between. This CDR3 has 13 residues. Germline V gene sequence: CDR1 MDHEN, CDR2 SYDVKM. The CDR3 reads CASCWRPNTEAFF. As DNA, the CDR3 is TGTGCCAGCTGCTGGAGACCAAACACTGAAGCTTTCTTT.

The rearrangement links TRBV21-1 to TRBJ1-1; TRBD1 is taken as the D call from the table, unchecked against the DNA. TRBV21-1 is a pseudogene. The CDR3 extends over 15 amino acids. CDR3 bases: TGTGCCAGCAGCATACCAGGGGAAGTTAACACTGAAGCTTTCTTT. This codes for CASSIPGEVNTEAFF.

The chain combines TRBV30 with TRBJ2-7; 9 nucleotides align to TRBD1. CDR1 and CDR2 (germline): GTSNPN, SVGIG (reference sequence). The trim removed 4 bases at V and 4 bases at J, leaving 8 bases unmatched. The CDR3 is made up of 14 amino acids. The DNA for the CDR3 is TGTGCCTGGACGGGACAGGGAAGTGGGTACGAGCAGTACTTC. Its translation: CAWTGQGSGYEQYF.

This clone was recorded a few times. V is TRBV7-9 and J is TRBJ1-1; 7 bases align to TRBD1. Germline lookup yields CDR1 SEHNR and CDR2 FQNEAQ (reference sequence). The trim removed 5 bases at V and 0 bases at J, leaving 9 bases unmatched. The CDR3 contains 16 residues. CDR3 coding DNA: TGTGCCAGCAGCCCCTGGGACAGAACTATGAACACTGAAGCTTTCTTT. Its translation: CASSPWDRTMNTEAFF.